This T cell receptor (beta chain) was identified during a study of T cell responses to AZD1222 COVID-19 vaccine. Broader study findings: It was only after the peak T cell response that any repertoires were sampled. Females outnumbered males among donors, who were mostly white British; clonal diversity was possibly underestimated.

On this clone: The target antigen is unknown.

Repertoires were generated with immunoSEQ multiplex PCR, while TCRdb's copy carries only in-frame clones and drops some. Here the sample spans about 180,000 clones, around 88% being singletons. Deletions cut 6 bases from V and 8 bases from J, with 19 bases between. This CDR3 region has 14 residues. Germline-derived CDR1 and CDR2 are MNHEY and SVGAGI. The chain recombines TRBV6-5 with TRBJ1-2; D perhaps matches TRBD1 (5 bases). This material consisted of peripheral blood, taken on day 0 of AZD1222 vaccination. This sequence was found in an adult in good health. DNA of the CDR3: TGTGCCAGCAGACAGGCCGTCGTACGGGGAGGCTACACCTTC. Translating it yields CASRQAVVRGGYTF.